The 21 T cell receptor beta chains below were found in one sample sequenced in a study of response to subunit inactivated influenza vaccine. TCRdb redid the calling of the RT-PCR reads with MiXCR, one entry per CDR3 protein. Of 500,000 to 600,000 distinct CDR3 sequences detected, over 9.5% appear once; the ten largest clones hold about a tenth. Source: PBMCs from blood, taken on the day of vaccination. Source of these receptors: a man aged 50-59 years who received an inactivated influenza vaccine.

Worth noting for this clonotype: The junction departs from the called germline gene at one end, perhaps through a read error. The chain's CDR3 is CTSSLALRRTGGFTDTQYF. The CDR3 nucleotides read TGTACCAGCAGTTTAGCGCTACGAAGGACAGGGGGCTTCACAGATACGCAGTATTTT. The chain couples TRBV7-4 to TRBJ2-3; 11 positions agree with TRBD1. Germline V gives CDR1 SGHVT, CDR2 SQSDAQ. The CDR3 spans 19 residues.

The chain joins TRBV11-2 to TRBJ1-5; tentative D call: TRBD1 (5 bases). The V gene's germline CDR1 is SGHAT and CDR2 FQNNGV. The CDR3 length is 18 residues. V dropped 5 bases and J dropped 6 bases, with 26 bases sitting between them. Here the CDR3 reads CASSPSVVVGGKAQPQHF. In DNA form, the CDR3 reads TGTGCCAGCAGCCCCTCCGTAGTGGTCGGGGGAAAAGCTCAGCCCCAGCATTTT.

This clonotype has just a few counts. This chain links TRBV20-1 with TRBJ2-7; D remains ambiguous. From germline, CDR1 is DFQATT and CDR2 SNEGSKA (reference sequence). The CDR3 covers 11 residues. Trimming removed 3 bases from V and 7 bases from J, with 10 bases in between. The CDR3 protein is CSASPVGEQYF. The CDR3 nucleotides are TGCAGTGCTAGTCCCGTCGGTGAGCAGTACTTC.

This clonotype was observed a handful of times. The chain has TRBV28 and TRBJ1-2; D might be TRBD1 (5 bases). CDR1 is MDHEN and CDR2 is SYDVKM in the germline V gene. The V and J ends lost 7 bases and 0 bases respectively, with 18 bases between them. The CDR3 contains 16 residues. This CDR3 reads CASTRGETKANYGYTF. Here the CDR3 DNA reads TGTGCCAGCACCCGGGGGGAGACGAAAGCTAACTATGGCTACACCTTC.

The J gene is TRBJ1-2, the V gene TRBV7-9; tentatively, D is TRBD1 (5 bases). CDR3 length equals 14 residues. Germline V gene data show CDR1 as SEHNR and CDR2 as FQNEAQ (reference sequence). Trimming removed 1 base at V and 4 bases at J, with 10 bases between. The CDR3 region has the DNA TGTGCCAGCAGCTTAGAAGGGGTGACCTATGGCTACACCTTC. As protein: CASSLEGVTYGYTF.

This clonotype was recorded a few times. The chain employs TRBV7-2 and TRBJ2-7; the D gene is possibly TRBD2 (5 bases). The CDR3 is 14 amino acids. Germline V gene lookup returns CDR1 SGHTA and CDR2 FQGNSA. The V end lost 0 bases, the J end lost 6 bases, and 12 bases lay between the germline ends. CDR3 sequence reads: CASSLASGSSEQYF. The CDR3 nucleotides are TGTGCCAGCAGCTTAGCATCGGGGTCGAGCGAGCAGTACTTC.

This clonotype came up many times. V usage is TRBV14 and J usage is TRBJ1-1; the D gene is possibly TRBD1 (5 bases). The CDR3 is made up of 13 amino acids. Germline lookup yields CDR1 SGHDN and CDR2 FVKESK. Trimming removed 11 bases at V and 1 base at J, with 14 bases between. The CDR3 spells CASTVGQNTEAFF. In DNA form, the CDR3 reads TGTGCCTCTACGGTCGGACAGAACACTGAAGCTTTCTTT.

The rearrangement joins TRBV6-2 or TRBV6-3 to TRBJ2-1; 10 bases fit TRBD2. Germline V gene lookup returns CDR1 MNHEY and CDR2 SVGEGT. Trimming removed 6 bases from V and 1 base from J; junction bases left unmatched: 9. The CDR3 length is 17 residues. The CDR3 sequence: CASSKGLAQRSYNEQFF. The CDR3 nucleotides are TGTGCCAGCAGCAAGGGACTAGCGCAAAGGTCCTACAATGAGCAGTTCTTC.

CDR3 protein: CASSQDSWQGAFWANVLTF. CDR3 sequence (DNA): TGTGCCAGCAGCCAAGATTCGTGGCAGGGGGCCTTCTGGGCCAACGTCCTGACTTTC. The chain uses TRBV4-2 and TRBJ2-6; 8 nucleotides agree with TRBD1. Trimming at V came to 0 bases and at J to 5 bases, leaving 12 bases not matched to a gene. This CDR3 contains 19 residues. Germline CDR1 reads LGHNA; CDR2 reads YNFKEQ.

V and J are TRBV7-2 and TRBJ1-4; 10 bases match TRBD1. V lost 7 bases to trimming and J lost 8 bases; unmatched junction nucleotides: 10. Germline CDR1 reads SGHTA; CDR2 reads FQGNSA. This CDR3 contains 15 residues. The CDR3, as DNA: TGTGCCAGCACCACGACAGGGGGCATAGGGGAAAAACTGTTTTTT. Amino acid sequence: CASTTTGGIGEKLFF.

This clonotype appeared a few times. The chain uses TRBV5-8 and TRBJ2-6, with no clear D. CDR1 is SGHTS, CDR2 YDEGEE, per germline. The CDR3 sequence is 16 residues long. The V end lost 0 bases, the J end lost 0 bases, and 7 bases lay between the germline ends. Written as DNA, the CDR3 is TGTGCCAGCAGCTTGGTCCGGATCTCTGGGGCCAACGTCCTGACTTTC. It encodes CASSLVRISGANVLTF.

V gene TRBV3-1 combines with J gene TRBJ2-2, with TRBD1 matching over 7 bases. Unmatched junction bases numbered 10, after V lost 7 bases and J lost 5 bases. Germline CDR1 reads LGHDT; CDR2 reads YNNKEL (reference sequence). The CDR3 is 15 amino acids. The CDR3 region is CASTRGSAGTGELFF. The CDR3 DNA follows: TGTGCCAGCACCAGGGGGTCCGCGGGTACCGGGGAGCTGTTTTTT.

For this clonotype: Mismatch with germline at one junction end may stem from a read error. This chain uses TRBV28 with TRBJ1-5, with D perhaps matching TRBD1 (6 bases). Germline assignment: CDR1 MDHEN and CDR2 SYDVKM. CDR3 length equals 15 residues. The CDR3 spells CAGSSGQKVGQPQHF. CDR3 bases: TGTGCCGGCAGTTCCGGACAGAAGGTGGGACAGCCCCAGCATTTT.

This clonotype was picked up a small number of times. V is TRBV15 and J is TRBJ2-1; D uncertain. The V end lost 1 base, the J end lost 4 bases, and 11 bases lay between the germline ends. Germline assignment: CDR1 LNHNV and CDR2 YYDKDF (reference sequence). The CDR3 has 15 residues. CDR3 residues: CATSRVDLNYNEQFF. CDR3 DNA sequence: TGTGCCACCAGCAGAGTAGATCTAAATTACAATGAGCAGTTCTTC.

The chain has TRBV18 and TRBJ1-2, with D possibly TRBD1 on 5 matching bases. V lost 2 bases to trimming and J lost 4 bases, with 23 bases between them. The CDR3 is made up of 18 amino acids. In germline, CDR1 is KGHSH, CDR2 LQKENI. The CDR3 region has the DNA TGTGCCAGCTCACCAGGCTCCAGGGAAGGAGGAGTACGCTATGGCTACACCTTC. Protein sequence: CASSPGSREGGVRYGYTF.

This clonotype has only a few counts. CDR3 protein: CASSATGGKLKYF. DNA of the CDR3: TGTGCCAGTAGTGCCACCGGGGGCAAACTCAAGTACTTC. This chain joins TRBV19 and TRBJ2-5; either TRBD1 or TRBD2 may fit D (6 bases each). CDR1 is LNHDA, CDR2 SQIVND, per germline (reference sequence). The V gene lost 5 bases and the J gene lost 12 bases, with 19 bases spanning the gap. The CDR3 consists of 13 residues.

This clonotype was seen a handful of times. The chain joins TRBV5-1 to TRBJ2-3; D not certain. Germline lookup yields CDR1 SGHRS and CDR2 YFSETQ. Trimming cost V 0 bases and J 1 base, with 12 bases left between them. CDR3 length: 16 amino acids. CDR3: CASSLVAIGRTDTQYF. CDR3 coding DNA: TGCGCCAGCAGCTTGGTGGCTATCGGCCGCACAGATACGCAGTATTTT.

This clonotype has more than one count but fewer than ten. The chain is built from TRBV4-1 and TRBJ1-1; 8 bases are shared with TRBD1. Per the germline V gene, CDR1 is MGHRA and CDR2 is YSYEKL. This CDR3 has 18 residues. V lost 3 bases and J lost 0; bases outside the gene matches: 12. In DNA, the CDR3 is TGCGCCAGCAGCCACAAGACAGGGGTAATTGGTTTGAACACTGAAGCTTTCTTT. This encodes CASSHKTGVIGLNTEAFF.

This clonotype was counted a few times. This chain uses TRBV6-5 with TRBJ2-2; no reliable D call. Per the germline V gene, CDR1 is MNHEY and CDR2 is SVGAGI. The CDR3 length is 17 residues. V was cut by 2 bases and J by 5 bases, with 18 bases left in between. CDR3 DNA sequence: TGTGCCAGCAGTTACCTTCCGGCGAACCCGACAACCGGGGAGCTGTTTTTT. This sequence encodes CASSYLPANPTTGELFF.

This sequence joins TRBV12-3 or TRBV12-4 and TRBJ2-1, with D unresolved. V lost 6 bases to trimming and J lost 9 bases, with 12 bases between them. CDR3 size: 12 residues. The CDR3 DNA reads TGTGCCAGCAGGCTAACCTCTCGTGAGCAGTTCTTC. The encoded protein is CASRLTSREQFF.

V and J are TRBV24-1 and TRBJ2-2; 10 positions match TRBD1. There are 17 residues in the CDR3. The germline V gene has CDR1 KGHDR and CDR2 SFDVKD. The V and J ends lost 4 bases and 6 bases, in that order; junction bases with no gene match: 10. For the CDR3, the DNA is TGTGCCACCAGTGACCGCCGGACAGGGGGGTTTCCCGGGGAGCTGTTTTTT. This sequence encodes CATSDRRTGGFPGELFF.